The 18 T cell receptor beta chains reported below all come from one sample, sequenced in a study of monozygotic twins with inflammatory bowel disease. TCRdb reprocessed the 5' RACE reads, with one entry per CDR3 protein and no DNA. The sample's table shows 300,000 to 400,000 distinct CDR3 sequences. Sequencing input: blood. Every receptor here comes from a human donor with ulcerative colitis or Crohn's disease, or a healthy co-twin of an affected twin (not recorded which).

The genes are TRBV11-3 and TRBJ2-5; TCRdb names TRBD1, which stays unverified in the absence of DNA. The CDR3 runs to 14 residues. Per germline, CDR1 SGHNT and CDR2 YENEEA. This CDR3 is CASSSLGGQETQYF.

This rearrangement joins TRBV23-1 to TRBJ2-3; the D gene TCRdb calls, TRBD1, cannot be checked with no DNA. TRBV23-1 has ORF status, its function being uncertain. The CDR3 loop spans 18 amino acids. CDR3: CASSQSGRGRTSTDTQYF.

This chain links TRBV3-1 with TRBJ1-5; TCRdb returns TRBD1, unconfirmable since there is no DNA. CDR3 length equals 15 residues. In germline, CDR1 is LGHDT, CDR2 YNNKEL (reference sequence). CDR3 residues: CASSQDAGTDQPQHF.

The chain carries TRBV20-1 and TRBJ1-2; TCRdb proposes TRBD1, but this gene call is untestable without DNA. Germline CDR1 reads DFQATT; CDR2 reads SNEGSKA (reference sequence). The CDR3 runs 16 residues. CDR3: CIARDPFLGGASGYTF.

The chain employs TRBV20-1 and TRBJ2-3; TCRdb's D call of TRBD2 is untestable without DNA. This CDR3 spans 16 amino acids. Germline CDR1 is DFQATT and CDR2 is SNEGSKA (reference sequence). The CDR3 reads CSASNWAPMSTDTQYF.

The rearrangement uses TRBV27 and TRBJ2-7; TCRdb outputs TRBD1, but without DNA this stays unchecked. The CDR3 is 14 amino acids. Germline values: CDR1 MNHEY, CDR2 SMNVEV (reference sequence). The CDR3: CASSLQGQTYEQYF.

The chain joins TRBV5-1 to TRBJ2-5; TCRdb picks TRBD1, but there is no DNA to check that call. The CDR3 is 14 amino acids. The V gene's germline CDR1 is SGHRS and CDR2 YFSETQ. The CDR3 loop is CASSEGHLQETQYF.

The chain is built from TRBV20-1 and TRBJ1-2. The CDR3 is 13 amino acids. Germline loops: CDR1 DFQATT, CDR2 SNEGSKA (reference sequence). The CDR3 sequence is CSASSGGGYGYTF.

V usage is TRBV7-2 and J usage is TRBJ2-7; absent DNA, TCRdb's TRBD2 call cannot be checked. The CDR3 has 14 residues. CDR1 is SGHTA, CDR2 FQGNSA, per germline. The CDR3: CASSSGTVRYEQYF.

The rearrangement uses TRBV9 and TRBJ2-3; TCRdb lists TRBD2, though no DNA is available to test this call. This CDR3 has 15 amino acids. Looked up from germline, CDR1 is SGDLS and CDR2 is YYNGEE. CDR3 protein: CASGPAGGLTDTQYF.

This chain connects TRBV7-3 to TRBJ2-1. The CDR3 loop spans 17 amino acids. Germline CDR1 is SGHTA and CDR2 is FQGTGA. The CDR3 sequence: CASSTMRRENSYNEQFF.

The chain combines TRBV4-1 with TRBJ2-3; the TCRdb call, TRBD1, lacks DNA for checking. This CDR3 spans 16 amino acids. Germline V CDR1 and CDR2: MGHRA, YSYEKL. This CDR3 reads CASSGRRSGTTDTQYF.

The CDR3 spells CASARGVNSYEQYF. V and J are TRBV12-3 or TRBV12-4 and TRBJ2-7; TCRdb selects TRBD1, and the lack of DNA leaves this call unchecked. This CDR3 has 14 residues.

The V call is TRBV30, the J call TRBJ2-7; TCRdb's D call, TRBD1, is unchecked because there is no DNA. Germline assignment: CDR1 GTSNPN and CDR2 SVGIG (reference sequence). The CDR3 has 15 residues. The CDR3 sequence: CAWGRGTTGSYEQYF.

This chain links TRBV7-3 with TRBJ2-2; TCRdb returns TRBD2, unconfirmable since there is no DNA. CDR3 length equals 16 residues. CDR1 and CDR2 (germline): SGHTA, FQGTGA. This CDR3 reads CASSYLSGVNTGELFF.

J is TRBJ2-7 and V is TRBV5-1; TCRdb's D call of TRBD1 is untestable without DNA. The CDR3 consists of 15 residues. Germline V lookup: CDR1 SGHRS, CDR2 YFSETQ. The CDR3 spells CASSPTGGNEYEQYF.

The chain combines TRBV6-5 with TRBJ2-5; without DNA, the TCRdb call of TRBD1 cannot be checked. The CDR3 covers 16 residues. Germline V gives CDR1 MNHEY, CDR2 SVGAGI. CDR3 sequence reads: CASSYSFDRGSETQYF.

The CDR3 here is CASSTSAGLYEQYF. V and J are TRBV7-2 and TRBJ2-7; TCRdb designates TRBD2, a call that cannot be tested without DNA. CDR1 and CDR2 (germline): SGHTA, FQGNSA. The CDR3 loop spans 14 amino acids. The complete variable domain, with remaining parts taken from reference TRBV7-2 and TRBJ2-7, reads GAGVSQSPSNKVTEKGKDVELRCDPISGHTALYWYRQSLGQGLEFLIYFQGNSAPDKSGLPSDRFSAERTGGSVSTLTIQRTQQEDSAVYLCASSTSAGLYEQYFGPGTRLTVT.